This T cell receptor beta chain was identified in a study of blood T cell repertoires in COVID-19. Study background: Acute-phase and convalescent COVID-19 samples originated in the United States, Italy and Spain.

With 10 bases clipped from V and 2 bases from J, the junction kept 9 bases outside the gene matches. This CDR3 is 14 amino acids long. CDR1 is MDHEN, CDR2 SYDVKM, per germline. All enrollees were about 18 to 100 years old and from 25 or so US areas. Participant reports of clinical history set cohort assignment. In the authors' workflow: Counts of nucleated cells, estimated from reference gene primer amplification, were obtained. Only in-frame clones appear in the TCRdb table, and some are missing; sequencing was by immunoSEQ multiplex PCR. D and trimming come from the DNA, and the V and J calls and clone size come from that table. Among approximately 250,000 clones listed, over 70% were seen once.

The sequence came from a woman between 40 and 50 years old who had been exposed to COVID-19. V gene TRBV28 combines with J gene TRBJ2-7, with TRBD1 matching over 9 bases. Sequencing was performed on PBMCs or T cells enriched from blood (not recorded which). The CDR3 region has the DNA TGTGCCACCAAACGACAGGGGGAAACCTACGAGCAGTACTTC. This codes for CATKRQGETYEQYF. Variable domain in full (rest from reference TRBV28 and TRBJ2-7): DVKVTQSSRYLVKRTGEKVFLECVQDMDHENMFWYRQDPGLGLRLIYFSYDVKMKEKGDIPEGYSVSREKKERFSLILESASTNQTSMYLCATKRQGETYEQYFGPGTRLTVT.